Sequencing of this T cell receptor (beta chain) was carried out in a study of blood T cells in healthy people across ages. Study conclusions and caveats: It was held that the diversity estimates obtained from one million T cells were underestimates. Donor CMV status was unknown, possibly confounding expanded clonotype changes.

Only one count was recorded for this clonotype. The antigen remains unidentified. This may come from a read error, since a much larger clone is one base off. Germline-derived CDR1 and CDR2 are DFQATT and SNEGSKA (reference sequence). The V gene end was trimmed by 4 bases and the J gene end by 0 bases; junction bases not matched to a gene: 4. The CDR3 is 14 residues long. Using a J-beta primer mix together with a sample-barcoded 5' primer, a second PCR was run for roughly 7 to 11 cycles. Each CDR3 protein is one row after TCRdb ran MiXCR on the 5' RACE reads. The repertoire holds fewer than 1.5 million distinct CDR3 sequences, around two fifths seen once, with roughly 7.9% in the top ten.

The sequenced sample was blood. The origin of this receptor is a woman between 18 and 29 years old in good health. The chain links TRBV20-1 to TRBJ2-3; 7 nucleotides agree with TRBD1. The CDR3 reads CSANTGASTDTQYF. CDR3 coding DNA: TGCAGTGCTAACACAGGGGCGAGCACAGATACGCAGTATTTT.